The present T cell receptor (beta chain) was sequenced within a study of blood T cell repertoires in COVID-19. Germline V lookup: CDR1 LGHNA, CDR2 YSLEER. The CDR3 has 14 amino acids. Trimming took 5 bases from V and 9 from J; bases not matched to a gene: 8. Some clones are missing from TCRdb's copy, which holds only in-frame ones; the method was immunoSEQ multiplex PCR. The sample yields just under 250,000 clones, about 89% seen once. This chain joins TRBV4-3 and TRBJ2-1; 9 positions match TRBD2. Material: PBMCs or T cells enriched from blood (not recorded which). This sequence was found in a woman aged 25 to 39 who had recovered from COVID-19. The CDR3 here is CASSRSGRIFEQFF. The CDR3 DNA reads TGCGCCAGCAGCAGGAGCGGGAGGATTTTTGAGCAGTTCTTC.